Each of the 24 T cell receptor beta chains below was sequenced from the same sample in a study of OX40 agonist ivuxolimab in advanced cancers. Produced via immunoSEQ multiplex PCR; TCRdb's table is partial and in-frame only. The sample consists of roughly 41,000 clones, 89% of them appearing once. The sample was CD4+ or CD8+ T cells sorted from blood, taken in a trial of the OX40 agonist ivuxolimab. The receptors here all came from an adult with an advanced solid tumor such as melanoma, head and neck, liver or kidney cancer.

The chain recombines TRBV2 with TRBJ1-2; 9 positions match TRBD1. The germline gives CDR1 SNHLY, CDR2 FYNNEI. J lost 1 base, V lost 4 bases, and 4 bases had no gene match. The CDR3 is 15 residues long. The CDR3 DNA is TGTGCCAGCAGTGGGACGACAGGGGGTAACTATGGCTACACCTTC. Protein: CASSGTTGGNYGYTF.

The CDR3 DNA follows: TGTGCCAGTACCCCGGGTCTCGGGGTTTACGAGCAGTACTTC. It encodes CASTPGLGVYEQYF. V gene TRBV19 combines with J gene TRBJ2-7, with TRBD2 as a possible D gene (5 bases). The CDR3 is 14 amino acids. Germline values: CDR1 LNHDA, CDR2 SQIVND (reference sequence). V lost 7 bases to trimming and J lost 4 bases, with 17 bases between them.

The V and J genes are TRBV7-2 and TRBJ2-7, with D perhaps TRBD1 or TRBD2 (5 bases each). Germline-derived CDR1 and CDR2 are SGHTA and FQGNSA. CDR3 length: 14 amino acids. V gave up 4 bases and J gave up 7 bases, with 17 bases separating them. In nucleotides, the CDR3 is TGTGCCAGCAGCTCTGCCTGGGACCTGGGGGAGCAGTACTTC. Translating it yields CASSSAWDLGEQYF.

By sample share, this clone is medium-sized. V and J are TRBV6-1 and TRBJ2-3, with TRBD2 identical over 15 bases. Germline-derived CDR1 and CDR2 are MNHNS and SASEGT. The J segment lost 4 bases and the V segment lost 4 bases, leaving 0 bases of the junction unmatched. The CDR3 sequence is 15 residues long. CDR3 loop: CASSGTSGGADTQYF. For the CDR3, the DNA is TGTGCCAGCAGTGGGACTAGCGGGGGGGCAGATACGCAGTATTTT.

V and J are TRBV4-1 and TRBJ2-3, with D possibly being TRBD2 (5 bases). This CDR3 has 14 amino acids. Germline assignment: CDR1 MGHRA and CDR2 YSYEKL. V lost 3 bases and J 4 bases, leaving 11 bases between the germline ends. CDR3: CASSHGGDSDTQYF. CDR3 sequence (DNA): TGCGCCAGCAGCCATGGAGGCGACTCAGATACGCAGTATTTT.

In nucleotides, the CDR3 is TGTGCCATCAGTGAAGGGGGCAATGAAGCTTTCTTT. Amino acids: CAISEGGNEAFF. This chain uses TRBV10-3 with TRBJ1-1; 7 nucleotides match TRBD1. The CDR3 is made up of 12 amino acids. V trimming: 3 bases; J trimming: 7 bases; junction bases outside the gene matches: 2. Germline CDR1 reads ENHRY; CDR2 reads SYGVKD.

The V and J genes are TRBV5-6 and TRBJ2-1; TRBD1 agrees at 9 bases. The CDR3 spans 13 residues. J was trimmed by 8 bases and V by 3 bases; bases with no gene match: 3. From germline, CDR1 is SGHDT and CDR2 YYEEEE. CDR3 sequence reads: CASSWTGEDEQFF. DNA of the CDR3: TGTGCCAGCAGCTGGACAGGGGAGGATGAGCAGTTCTTC.

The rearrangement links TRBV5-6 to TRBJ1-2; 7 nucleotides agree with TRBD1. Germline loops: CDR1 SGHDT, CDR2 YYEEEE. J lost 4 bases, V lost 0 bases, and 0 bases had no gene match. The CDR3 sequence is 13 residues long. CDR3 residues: CASSLDRGYGYTF. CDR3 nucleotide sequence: TGTGCCAGCAGCTTGGACAGGGGCTATGGCTACACCTTC.

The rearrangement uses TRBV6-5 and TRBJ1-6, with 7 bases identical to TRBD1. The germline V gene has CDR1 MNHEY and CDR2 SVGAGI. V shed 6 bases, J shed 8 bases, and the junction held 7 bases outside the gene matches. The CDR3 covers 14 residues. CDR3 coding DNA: TGTGCCAGCAGCCAGACAGGGCCGGATTCACCCCTCCACTTT. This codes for CASSQTGPDSPLHF.

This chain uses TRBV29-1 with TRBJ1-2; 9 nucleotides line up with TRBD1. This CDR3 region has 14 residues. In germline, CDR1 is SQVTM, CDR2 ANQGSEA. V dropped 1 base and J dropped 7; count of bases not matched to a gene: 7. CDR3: CSVEAGQGTAGYTF. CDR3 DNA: TGCAGCGTTGAAGCGGGACAGGGTACTGCTGGCTACACCTTC.

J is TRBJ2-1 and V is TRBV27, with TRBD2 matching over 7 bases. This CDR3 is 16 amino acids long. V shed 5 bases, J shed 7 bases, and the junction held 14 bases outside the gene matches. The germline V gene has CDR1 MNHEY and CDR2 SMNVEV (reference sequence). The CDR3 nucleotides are TGTGCCAGCAGTCAAACCGGAGGGGCGGGAGCGAATGAGCAGTTCTTC. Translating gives CASSQTGGAGANEQFF.

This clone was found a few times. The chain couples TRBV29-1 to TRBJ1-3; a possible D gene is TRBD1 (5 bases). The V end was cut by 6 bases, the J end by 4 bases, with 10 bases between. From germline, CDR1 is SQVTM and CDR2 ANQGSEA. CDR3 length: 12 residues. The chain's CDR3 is CSVPRDGNTIYF. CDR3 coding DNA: TGCAGCGTGCCCAGGGACGGAAACACCATATATTTT.

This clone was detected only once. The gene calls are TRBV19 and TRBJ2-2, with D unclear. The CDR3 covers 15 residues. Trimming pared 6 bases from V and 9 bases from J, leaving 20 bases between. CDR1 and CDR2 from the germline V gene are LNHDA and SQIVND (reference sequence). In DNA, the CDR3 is TGTGCCAGTAGCCACGTCCCCCATATTGTCCGGGAGCTGTTTTTT. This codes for CASSHVPHIVRELFF.

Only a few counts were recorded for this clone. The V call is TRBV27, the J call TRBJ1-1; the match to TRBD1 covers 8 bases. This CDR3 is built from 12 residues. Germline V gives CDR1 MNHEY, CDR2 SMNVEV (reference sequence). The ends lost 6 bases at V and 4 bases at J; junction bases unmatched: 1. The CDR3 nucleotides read TGTGCCAGCAGGACAGGGGTCACTGAAGCTTTCTTT. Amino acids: CASRTGVTEAFF.

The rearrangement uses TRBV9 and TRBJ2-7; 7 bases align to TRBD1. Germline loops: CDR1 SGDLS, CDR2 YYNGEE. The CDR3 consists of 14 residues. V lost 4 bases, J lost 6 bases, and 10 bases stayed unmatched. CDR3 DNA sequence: TGTGCCAGCAGCCAGTGGGTAGGGGGCGGCGAGCAGTACTTC. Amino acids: CASSQWVGGGEQYF.

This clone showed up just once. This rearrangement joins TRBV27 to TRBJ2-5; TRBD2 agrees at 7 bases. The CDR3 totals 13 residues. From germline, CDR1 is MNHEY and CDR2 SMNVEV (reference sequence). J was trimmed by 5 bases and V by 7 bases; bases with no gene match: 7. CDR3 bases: TGTGCCAGCACCAGAGCGGGGTGGGAGACCCAGTACTTC. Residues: CASTRAGWETQYF.

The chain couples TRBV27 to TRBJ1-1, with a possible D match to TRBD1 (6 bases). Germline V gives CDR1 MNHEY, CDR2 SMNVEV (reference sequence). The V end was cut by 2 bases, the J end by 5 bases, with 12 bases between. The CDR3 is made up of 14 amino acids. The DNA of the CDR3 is TGTGCCAGCAGTTTAATAGGGGGGAAAACTGAAGCTTTCTTT. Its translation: CASSLIGGKTEAFF.

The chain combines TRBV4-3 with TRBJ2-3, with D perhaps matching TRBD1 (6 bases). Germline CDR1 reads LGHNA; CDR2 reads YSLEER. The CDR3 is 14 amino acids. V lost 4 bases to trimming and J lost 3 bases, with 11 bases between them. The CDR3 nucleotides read TGCGCCAGCAGCCCAACAGGGACAACAGATACGCAGTATTTT. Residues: CASSPTGTTDTQYF.

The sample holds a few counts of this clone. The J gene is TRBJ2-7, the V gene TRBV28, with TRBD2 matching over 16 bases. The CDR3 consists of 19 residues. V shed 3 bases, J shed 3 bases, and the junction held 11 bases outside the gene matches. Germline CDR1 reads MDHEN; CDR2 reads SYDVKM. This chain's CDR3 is CASSFPPPGTSGRVYEQYF. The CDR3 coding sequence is TGTGCCAGCAGTTTTCCCCCACCAGGGACTAGCGGGAGGGTCTACGAGCAGTACTTC.

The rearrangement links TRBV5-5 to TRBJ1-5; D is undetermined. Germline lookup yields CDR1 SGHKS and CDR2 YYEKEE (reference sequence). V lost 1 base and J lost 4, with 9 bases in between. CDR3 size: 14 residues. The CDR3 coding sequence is TGTGCCAGCAGCTTGATAGGGCCGAATCAGCCCCAGCATTTT. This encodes CASSLIGPNQPQHF.

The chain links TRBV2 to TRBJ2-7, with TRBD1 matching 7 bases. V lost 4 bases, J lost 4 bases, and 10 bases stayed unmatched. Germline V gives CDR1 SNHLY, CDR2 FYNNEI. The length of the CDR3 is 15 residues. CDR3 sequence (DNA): TGTGCCAGCAGTGTACGACAGGGCGGGCGGTACGAGCAGTACTTC. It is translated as CASSVRQGGRYEQYF.

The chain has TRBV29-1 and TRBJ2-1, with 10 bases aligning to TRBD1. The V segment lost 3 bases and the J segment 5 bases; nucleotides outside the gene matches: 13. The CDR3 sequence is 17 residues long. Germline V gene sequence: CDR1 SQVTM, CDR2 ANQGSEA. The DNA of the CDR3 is TGCAGCGTTGATCCCAGAACTGGGACAGGGGTGAACAATGAGCAGTTCTTC. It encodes CSVDPRTGTGVNNEQFF.

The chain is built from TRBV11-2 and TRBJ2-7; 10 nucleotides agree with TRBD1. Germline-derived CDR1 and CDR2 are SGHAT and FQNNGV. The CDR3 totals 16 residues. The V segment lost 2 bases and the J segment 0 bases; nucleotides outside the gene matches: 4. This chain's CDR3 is CASSLHGQGGSYEQYF. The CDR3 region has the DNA TGTGCCAGCAGCTTACACGGACAGGGGGGCTCCTACGAGCAGTACTTC.

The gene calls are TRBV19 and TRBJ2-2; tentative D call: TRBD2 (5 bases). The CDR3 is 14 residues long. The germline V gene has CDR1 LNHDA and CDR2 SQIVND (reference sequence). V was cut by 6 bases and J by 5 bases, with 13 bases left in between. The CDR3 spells CASSPTSGTGELFF. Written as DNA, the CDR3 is TGTGCCAGTAGCCCAACCTCGGGGACCGGGGAGCTGTTTTTT.